The source of this T cell receptor (beta chain) is a study of identical twins. This clonotype has at least ten counts. In TCRdb, the 5' RACE reads were re-called with MiXCR into one record per CDR3 protein. The sample has approximately 240,000 distinct CDR3 sequences; over 12% are singletons. Sequencing was done on a sample of memory (CD45RO+) T cells sorted from blood. The receptor was isolated from a young woman in good health.

The CDR3 DNA sequence: TGTGCCAGCAGTTATATCAGCGGGAGATCAAAGGAGACCCAGTACTTC. Amino acid sequence: CASSYISGRSKETQYF. The chain has TRBV6-2 or TRBV6-3 and TRBJ2-5; 8 bases align to TRBD2. The CDR3 is 16 amino acids. Germline loops: CDR1 MNHEY, CDR2 SVGEGT. V trimming: 3 bases; J trimming: 5 bases; junction bases outside the gene matches: 11.